What follows are 18 T cell receptor beta chains derived from one specimen sequenced in a study of a mutant IDH1 vaccine in newly diagnosed glioma. Using immunoSEQ multiplex PCR, the repertoire was profiled, and TCRdb retains in-frame clones only, with some absent. The sample gives over 60,000 clones, roughly 80% of which show up once; 5.4% is in the top ten. These receptors' antigens are unknown. Time point described: week 35, safety follow-up. Vaccine doses each comprised 300 ug of mutant IDH1 20-mer peptide, with topical imiquimod. The sample here was PBMCs, taken from a glioma patient whose treatment included an IDH1 peptide vaccine. The receptors come from a man between 35 and 55 years old with glioma.

This sequence joins TRBV7-2 and TRBJ1-2; 7 positions match TRBD1. The junction had 6 bases not matched to a gene; V was cut back by 1 base and J by 7 bases. Looked up from germline, CDR1 is SGHTA and CDR2 is FQGNSA. The CDR3 spans 14 residues. In DNA, the CDR3 is TGTGCCAGCAGCTTAGAACAGGGGAGGGGTGGCTACACCTTC. Protein: CASSLEQGRGGYTF.

This chain joins TRBV4-1 and TRBJ1-4; D not certain. V lost 1 base, J lost 0 bases, and 12 bases lay in between. The CDR3 runs to 17 residues. The germline V gene has CDR1 MGHRA and CDR2 YSYEKL. The CDR3, as DNA: TGCGCCAGCAGCCAAGTCGACTTAGGGACAACTAATGAAAAACTGTTTTTT. It is translated as CASSQVDLGTTNEKLFF.

This clone was picked up a small number of times. The chain recombines TRBV19 with TRBJ1-5; 9 nucleotides agree with TRBD1. After removal of 5 bases from V and 8 bases from J, the junction contained 13 bases not matched to a gene. Per germline, CDR1 LNHDA and CDR2 SQIVND (reference sequence). The CDR3 covers 16 residues. The CDR3 sequence is CASSAWTGALGEPQHF. DNA for the CDR3: TGTGCCAGTAGTGCTTGGACAGGGGCTCTGGGGGAGCCCCAGCATTTT.

The V and J genes are TRBV6-5 and TRBJ1-1; D uncertain. Germline CDR1 and CDR2: MNHEY and SVGAGI. The CDR3 has 14 residues. Between the trimmed V and J ends, which lost 0 bases and 1 base, there was a span of 6 bases. The CDR3, as DNA: TGTGCCAGCAGTTACTCGATCAGGAACACTGAAGCTTTCTTT. This sequence encodes CASSYSIRNTEAFF.

This chain joins TRBV10-3 and TRBJ2-7; D may be TRBD2 (5 bases). The CDR3 length is 13 residues. V was trimmed by 4 bases and J by 7 bases, leaving 14 bases between them. CDR1 and CDR2 from the germline V gene are ENHRY and SYGVKD. In DNA, the CDR3 is TGTGCCATCAGTGGGACTCGCTTGGGGGAGCAGTACTTC. It encodes CAISGTRLGEQYF.

This clone has only one observation. This chain connects TRBV25-1 to TRBJ2-7; TRBD2 matches at 7 bases. Germline CDR1 and CDR2: MGHDK and SYGVNS. The CDR3 extends over 14 amino acids. V lost 6 bases and J lost 7; bases outside the gene matches: 12. CDR3 amino acids: CASRAGLAIGEQYF. As DNA, the CDR3 is TGTGCCAGCAGAGCGGGACTCGCGATAGGGGAGCAGTACTTC.

This clone occurred a few times. The V gene is TRBV4-1, the J gene TRBJ2-7; D is uncertain. From germline, CDR1 is MGHRA and CDR2 YSYEKL. Between the trimmed V and J ends, which lost 1 base and 2 bases, there was a span of 3 bases. CDR3 size: 12 residues. The chain's CDR3 is CASSQGAYEQYF. CDR3 DNA: TGCGCCAGCAGCCAAGGGGCCTACGAGCAGTACTTC.

The rearrangement links TRBV28 to TRBJ2-7, with D possibly matching TRBD1 (6 bases). Trimming left V 9 bases short and J 1 base short, with 19 bases between. Germline-derived CDR1 and CDR2 are MDHEN and SYDVKM. The CDR3 is made up of 15 amino acids. CDR3 protein: CARDELGADSYEQYF. CDR3 sequence (DNA): TGTGCCAGGGACGAGTTGGGGGCGGATTCCTACGAGCAGTACTTC.

The gene calls are TRBV7-8 and TRBJ2-7, with D maybe TRBD2 (6 bases). CDR3 length: 13 residues. Trimming left V 4 bases short and J 3 bases short, with 10 bases between. Germline assignment: CDR1 SGHVS and CDR2 FQNEAQ. DNA for the CDR3: TGTGCCAGCAGCTATGGGACTGGCTACGAGCAGTACTTC. Translating it yields CASSYGTGYEQYF.

The CDR3 region has the DNA TGTGCCAGCAGTAAAATAATTAACAGGGTTGGTGGCTACACCTTC. Translated, it gives CASSKIINRVGGYTF. The rearrangement links TRBV2 to TRBJ1-2, with D perhaps TRBD1 (6 bases). The CDR3 sequence is 15 residues long. The V gene's germline CDR1 is SNHLY and CDR2 FYNNEI. Trimming took 5 bases from V and 7 from J, leaving 20 bases between them.

V usage is TRBV7-2 and J usage is TRBJ2-1; D tentatively fits TRBD1 or TRBD2 (5 bases each). This CDR3 has 14 amino acids. The ends were cut back, 1 base at V and 12 bases at J, with 16 bases in the middle. Germline loops: CDR1 SGHTA, CDR2 FQGNSA. CDR3 nucleotide sequence: TGTGCCAGCAGCTTAGAATCTGGGACGCTGGGGCAGTTCTTC. This translates into CASSLESGTLGQFF.

V gene TRBV4-2 combines with J gene TRBJ2-1; 11 positions match TRBD1. CDR1 LGHNA and CDR2 YNFKEQ come from the germline V gene. Losses at the gene ends were 3 bases for V and 8 bases for J; bases not matched to a gene: 6. There are 15 residues in the CDR3. The CDR3 DNA follows: TGTGCCAGCAGCCAGACGGGACAGGGGGGGTATGAGCAGTTCTTC. Its translation is CASSQTGQGGYEQFF.

The rearrangement links TRBV5-1 to TRBJ2-3, with D perhaps matching TRBD2 (7 bases). The length of the CDR3 is 15 residues. CDR1 and CDR2 from the germline V gene are SGHRS and YFSETQ. V lost 4 bases and J lost 8, with 20 bases in between. The CDR3 region has the DNA TGCGCCAGCAGCAAAGATGAGGGGGGGAGGGCTACGCAGTATTTT. This codes for CASSKDEGGRATQYF.

CDR3 amino acids: CASSETGTVNTEAFF. The CDR3 nucleotides are TGTGCCAGCAGCGAAACCGGGACGGTGAACACTGAAGCTTTCTTT. The genes are TRBV4-2 and TRBJ1-1, with a possible D match to TRBD1 (5 bases). The length of the CDR3 is 15 residues. V was trimmed by 5 bases and J by 0 bases, leaving 13 bases between them. Germline V gene data show CDR1 as LGHNA and CDR2 as YNFKEQ.

This clone was recorded once. This sample includes further DNA sequences coding for the same CDR3. The chain links TRBV6-9 to TRBJ2-7; TRBD1 aligns across 9 bases. The V gene's germline CDR1 is MNHGY and CDR2 SVAAGI. Trimming at V came to 7 bases and at J to 0 bases, leaving 13 bases not matched to a gene. This CDR3 spans 17 amino acids. This CDR3 reads CASTHARTGAPSYEQYF. The CDR3, as DNA: TGTGCCAGCACCCATGCGAGGACAGGGGCCCCCTCCTACGAGCAGTACTTC.

The chain recombines TRBV7-2 with TRBJ1-5; 7 bases agree with TRBD1. V lost 5 bases to trimming and J lost 6 bases; unmatched junction nucleotides: 7. The CDR3 runs 14 residues. Germline-derived CDR1 and CDR2 are SGHTA and FQGNSA. The DNA for the CDR3 is TGTGCCAGCAGCACAATTAGGGGGCCTCAGCCCCAGCATTTT. Its translation: CASSTIRGPQPQHF.

The rearrangement joins TRBV9 to TRBJ1-3; D perhaps matches TRBD1 (6 bases). The CDR3 has 16 residues. The germline V gene has CDR1 SGDLS and CDR2 YYNGEE. V was cut by 3 bases and J by 0 bases, with 13 bases left in between. CDR3 sequence reads: CASSAAGANSGNTIYF. CDR3 DNA: TGTGCCAGCAGCGCAGCGGGGGCCAACTCTGGAAACACCATATATTTT.

The gene calls are TRBV4-1 and TRBJ2-1, with D uncertain. Germline CDR1 is MGHRA and CDR2 is YSYEKL. V was cut by 1 base and J by 0 bases, with 10 bases left in between. The CDR3 length is 16 residues. CDR3 residues: CASSQGHSSSYNEQFF. CDR3 coding DNA: TGCGCCAGCAGCCAAGGACATTCGAGCTCCTACAATGAGCAGTTCTTC.